The 8 T cell receptor beta chains in this list originate from one sample, sequenced in a study of cytomegalovirus exposure and HLA in healthy donors (dated by TCRdb to the late 2010s). Preparation of the library involved the immunoSEQ multiplex PCR assay. A mixture of 60 forward primers for TCR Vbeta segments and 13 reverse primers for TCR Jbeta segments was used in the multiplex PCR. The source is immuneACCESS, and TCRdb retained only in-frame sequences with V and J called. Part of the clones is not carried over; for the studies checked, unresolved V genes explain less than half of this, and the remainder is unexplained. The table for this sample lists 150,000 to 180,000 clones; roughly 70% of them were counted only once. About 2% of the sample goes to the ten largest clones. The sequenced sample consisted of PBMCs. The receptors were sampled from a man aged 25-40 years in good health and CMV-seronegative.

The chain recombines TRBV7-2 with TRBJ2-7; D call uncertain. Germline V gene data show CDR1 as SGHTA and CDR2 as FQGNSA. CDR3 size: 14 residues. V lost 1 base, J lost 6 bases, and 13 bases lay in between. DNA of the CDR3: TGTGCCAGCAGCTTAGGGCAACCGTCGGGCGAGCAGTACTTC. This codes for CASSLGQPSGEQYF.

V and J are TRBV19 and TRBJ1-5; 8 bases align to TRBD1. V shed 8 bases and J 6 bases; nucleotides not matched to a gene: 3. CDR1 LNHDA and CDR2 SQIVND come from the germline V gene (reference sequence). The CDR3 covers 12 residues. CDR3 region: CASRQGLQPQHF. The CDR3 nucleotides read TGTGCCAGTCGACAGGGGCTTCAGCCCCAGCATTTT. The whole variable domain, remainder taken from reference TRBV19 and TRBJ1-5, is DGGITQSPKYLFRKEGQNVTLSCEQNLNHDAMYWYRQDPGQGLRLIYYSQIVNDFQKGDIAEGYSVSREKKESFPLTVTSAQKNPTAFYLCASRQGLQPQHFGDGTRLSIL.

V gene TRBV5-1 combines with J gene TRBJ1-2, with a weak D call TRBD1 (5 bases). Trimming shortened V by 0 bases and J by 5 bases, and 11 bases separated the two germline ends. The CDR3 length is 14 residues. Germline V gene sequence: CDR1 SGHRS, CDR2 YFSETQ. In nucleotides, the CDR3 is TGCGCCAGCAGCTTGGCCAGGCAGGGTTATGGCTACACCTTC. It yields the protein CASSLARQGYGYTF.

This clone showed up just a few times. The V and J genes are TRBV7-2 and TRBJ2-4, with 12 positions matching TRBD2. The CDR3 covers 16 residues. Looked up from germline, CDR1 is SGHTA and CDR2 is FQGNSA. V was pared by 5 bases and J by 0 bases, with 2 bases of the junction left unmatched. Here the CDR3 DNA reads TGTGCCAGCAGCCTGACTAGCGGGGGAGCCAAAAACATTCAGTACTTC. It codes for CASSLTSGGAKNIQYF.

This clone was seen a single time. The chain is built from TRBV5-1 and TRBJ1-4, with D perhaps TRBD1 (5 bases). The CDR3 length is 13 residues. V lost 3 bases and J lost 8, with 11 bases in between. From germline, CDR1 is SGHRS and CDR2 YFSETQ. The CDR3 sequence: CASSSDRGEKLFF. Here the CDR3 DNA reads TGCGCCAGCAGCTCCGACCGGGGGGAAAAACTGTTTTTT. Based on the CDR3 plus reference TRBV5-1 and TRBJ1-4, the full variable domain is KAGVTQTPRYLIKTRGQQVTLSCSPISGHRSVSWYQQTPGQGLQFLFEYFSETQRNKGNFPGRFSGRQFSNSRSEMNVSTLELGDSALYLCASSSDRGEKLFFGSGTQLSVL.

V gene TRBV4-2 combines with J gene TRBJ2-1; 8 nucleotides agree with TRBD2. V gave up 0 bases and J gave up 6 bases; unmatched junction bases: 7. Per the germline V gene, CDR1 is LGHNA and CDR2 is YNFKEQ. CDR3 length: 16 amino acids. The CDR3 loop is CASSQDPGGGLNEQFF. CDR3 coding DNA: TGTGCCAGCAGCCAAGACCCCGGGGGGGGGCTCAATGAGCAGTTCTTC.

V gene TRBV15 combines with J gene TRBJ2-5; 7 nucleotides line up with TRBD1. The J call could be wrong; TRBJ2-7 is a better fit for the DNA end. This CDR3 is built from 13 residues. CDR1 is LNHNV and CDR2 is YYDKDF in the germline V gene (reference sequence). The CDR3 region has the DNA TGTGCCACCAGCAGAGGACAGGGTTCCGAGCAGTACTTC. Translation: CATSRGQGSEQYF.

CDR3 in DNA: TGTGCCAGCAGCGTAGGGGCCGGGACAGGCTCCTACGAGCAGTACTTC. The encoded protein is CASSVGAGTGSYEQYF. V is TRBV9 and J is TRBJ2-7; 8 positions match TRBD1. Germline loops: CDR1 SGDLS, CDR2 YYNGEE. The CDR3 sequence is 16 residues long. V shed 0 bases and J 0 bases; nucleotides not matched to a gene: 5.